This entry features one TCR beta chain sequence. Its antigen is unknown. The protocol was immunoSEQ multiplex PCR, while the TCRdb copy is restricted to in-frame clones and leaves out a portion. In the table there are about 110,000 clones, around 92% of which are singletons. These data are taken from a study of T cell responses to AZD1222 COVID-19 vaccine. For the study at large: Second-dose schedules of about 4 or about 12 weeks were combined.

Study findings and constraints: Within unmutated variant regions lay the reported targets of nearly half of spike-specific TCRs.

The germline V gene encodes CDR1 KGHDR and CDR2 SFDVKD. The CDR3 consists of 13 residues. V lost 0 bases and J 9 bases, leaving 8 bases between the germline ends. The sequencing used peripheral blood, collected on day 0 of AZD1222 vaccination. The sequence was obtained from an adult in good health. J is TRBJ2-1 and V is TRBV24-1; the D gene is possibly TRBD1 (6 bases). The CDR3: CATSDLPGVEQFF. The CDR3 coding sequence is TGTGCCACCAGTGATTTGCCAGGGGTTGAGCAGTTCTTC.